The rows below give T cell receptor beta chains drawn from one sample of a study of regulatory T cells in long-lasting Graves disease. TCRdb independently ran MiXCR on the multiplex PCR reads; one entry per CDR3 protein. Here the sample spans roughly 530,000 distinct CDR3 sequences, 15% to 20% being singletons. These data also featured in a second study, about T cells in Graves' hyperthyroidism and ophthalmopathy.

Sample: peripheral blood mononuclear cells (PBMCs), taken at new diagnosis, from a patient treated with antithyroid drugs. The receptors derive from a woman aged 35 to 60 with Graves disease. Each CDR3 is given without its conserved first and last residue.

len | v_gene | CDR3aa
11 | TRBV20-1 | SAREQSNYGYT
13 | TRBV6-2/TRBV6-3 | ASSYDSSSTDTQY
14 | TRBV28 | ASSQQGLGANYGYT
12 | TRBV2 | ASRATGIKNIQY
13 | TRBV25-1 | ASSERALPSSEAF
16 | TRBV6-1 | ASSEWRTGGSGANVLT
10 | TRBV3-1 | ASSKGTVEQY
10 | TRBV20-1 | SASEKIYEQY
15 | TRBV5-1 | ASSLGASGGRTETQY
12 | TRBV7-2 | ASRVRDHFSPLH
12 | TRBV15 | ATSPPDRLGEQY
11 | TRBV3-1 | ASSQVLEETQY